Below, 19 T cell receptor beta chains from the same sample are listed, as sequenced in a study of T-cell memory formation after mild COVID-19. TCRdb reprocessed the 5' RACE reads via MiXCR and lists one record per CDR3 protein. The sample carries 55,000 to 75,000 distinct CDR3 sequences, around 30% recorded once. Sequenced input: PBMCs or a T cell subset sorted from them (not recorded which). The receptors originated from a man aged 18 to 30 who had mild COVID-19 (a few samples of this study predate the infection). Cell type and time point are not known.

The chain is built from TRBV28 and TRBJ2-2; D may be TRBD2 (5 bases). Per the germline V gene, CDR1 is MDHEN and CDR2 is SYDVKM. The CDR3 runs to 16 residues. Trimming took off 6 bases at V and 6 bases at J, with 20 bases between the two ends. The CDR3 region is CASRTLGVLPAGELFF. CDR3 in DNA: TGTGCCAGCAGGACTCTCGGGGTCCTCCCCGCCGGGGAGCTGTTTTTT. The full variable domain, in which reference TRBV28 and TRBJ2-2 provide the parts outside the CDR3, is DVKVTQSSRYLVKRTGEKVFLECVQDMDHENMFWYRQDPGLGLRLIYFSYDVKMKEKGDIPEGYSVSREKKERFSLILESASTNQTSMYLCASRTLGVLPAGELFFGEGSRLTVL.

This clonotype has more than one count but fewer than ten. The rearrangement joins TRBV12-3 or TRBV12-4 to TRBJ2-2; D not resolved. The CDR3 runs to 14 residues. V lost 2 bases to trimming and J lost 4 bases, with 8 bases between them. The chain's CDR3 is CASSLFVSTGELFF. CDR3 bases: TGTGCCAGCAGTTTATTTGTTTCCACCGGGGAGCTGTTTTTT.

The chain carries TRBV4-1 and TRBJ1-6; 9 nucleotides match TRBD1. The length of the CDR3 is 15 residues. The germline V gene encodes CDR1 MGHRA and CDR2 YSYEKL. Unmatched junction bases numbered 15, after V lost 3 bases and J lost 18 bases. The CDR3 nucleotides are TGCGCCAGCAGCCACCCCGGGACAGGGAAAGTCGGCACCCACTTT. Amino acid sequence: CASSHPGTGKVGTHF.

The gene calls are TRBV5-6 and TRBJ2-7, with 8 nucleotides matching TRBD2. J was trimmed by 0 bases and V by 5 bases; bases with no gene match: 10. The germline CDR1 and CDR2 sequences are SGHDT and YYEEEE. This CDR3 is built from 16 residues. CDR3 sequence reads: CASRDRAGAGSYEQYV. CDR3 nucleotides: TGTGCCAGCAGGGATCGAGCGGGGGCCGGCTCCTACGAGCAGTACGTC.

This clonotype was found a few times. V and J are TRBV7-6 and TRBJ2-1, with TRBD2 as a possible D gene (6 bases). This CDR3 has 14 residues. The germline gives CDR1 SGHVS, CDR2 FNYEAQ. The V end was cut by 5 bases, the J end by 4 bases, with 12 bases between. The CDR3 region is CASSPPGGYNEQFF. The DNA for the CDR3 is TGTGCCAGCAGCCCCCCCGGGGGATACAATGAGCAGTTCTTC.

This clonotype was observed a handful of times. CDR3 protein: CASSYLDGTQETQYF. DNA for the CDR3: TGTGCCAGCAGCTACTTAGACGGTACCCAAGAGACCCAGTACTTC. The chain combines TRBV7-9 with TRBJ2-5, with D uncertain. The CDR3 covers 15 residues. The V gene lost 4 bases and the J gene lost 1 base, with 13 bases spanning the gap. In germline, CDR1 is SEHNR, CDR2 FQNEAQ (reference sequence).

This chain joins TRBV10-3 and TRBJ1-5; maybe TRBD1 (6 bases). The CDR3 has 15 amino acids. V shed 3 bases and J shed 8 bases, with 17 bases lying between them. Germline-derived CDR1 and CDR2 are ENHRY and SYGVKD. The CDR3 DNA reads TGTGCCATCAGTGAAAAGACAGGCCTGAGGGAGCCCCAGCATTTT. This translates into CAISEKTGLREPQHF.

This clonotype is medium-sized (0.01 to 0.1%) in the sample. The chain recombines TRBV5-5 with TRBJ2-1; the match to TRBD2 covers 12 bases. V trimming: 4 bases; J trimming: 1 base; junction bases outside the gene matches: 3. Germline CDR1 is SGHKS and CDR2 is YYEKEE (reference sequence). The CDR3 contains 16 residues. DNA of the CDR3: TGTGCCAGCAGCCCACTAGCGGGGGGATCCTACAATGAGCAGTTCTTC. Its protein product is CASSPLAGGSYNEQFF.

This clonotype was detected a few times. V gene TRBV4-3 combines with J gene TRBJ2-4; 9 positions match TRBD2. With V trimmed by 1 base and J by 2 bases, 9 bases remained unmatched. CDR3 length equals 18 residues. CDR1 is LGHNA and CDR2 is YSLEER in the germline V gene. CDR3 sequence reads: CASSQVTAGGLTKNIQYF. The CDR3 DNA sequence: TGCGCCAGCAGCCAAGTTACGGCGGGGGGGCTGACCAAAAACATTCAGTACTTC.

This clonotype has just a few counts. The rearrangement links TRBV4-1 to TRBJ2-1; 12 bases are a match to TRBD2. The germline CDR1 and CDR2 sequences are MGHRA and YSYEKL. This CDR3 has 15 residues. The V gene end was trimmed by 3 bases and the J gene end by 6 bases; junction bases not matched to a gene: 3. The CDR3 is CASSQLLAGGNEQFF. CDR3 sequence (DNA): TGCGCCAGCAGCCAGCTACTAGCGGGGGGCAATGAGCAGTTCTTC.

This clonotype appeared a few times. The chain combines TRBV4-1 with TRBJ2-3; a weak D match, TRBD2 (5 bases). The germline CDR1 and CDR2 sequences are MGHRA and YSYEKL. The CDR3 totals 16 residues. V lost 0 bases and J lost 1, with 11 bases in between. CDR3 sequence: CASSQERGLRTDTQYF. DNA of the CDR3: TGCGCCAGCAGCCAAGAACGTGGACTGCGCACAGATACGCAGTATTTT.

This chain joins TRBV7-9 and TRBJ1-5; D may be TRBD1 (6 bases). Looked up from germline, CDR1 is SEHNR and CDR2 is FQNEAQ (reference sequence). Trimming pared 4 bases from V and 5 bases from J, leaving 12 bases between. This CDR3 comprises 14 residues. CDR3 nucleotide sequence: TGTGCCAGCAGCTCGGGACACGGCGATCAGCCCCAGCATTTT. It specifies CASSSGHGDQPQHF.

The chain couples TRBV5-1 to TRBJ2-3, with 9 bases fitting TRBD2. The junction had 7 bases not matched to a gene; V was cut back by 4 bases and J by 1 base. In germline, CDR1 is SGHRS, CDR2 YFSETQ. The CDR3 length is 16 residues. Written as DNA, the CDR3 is TGCGCCAGCAGCCGAGCGGGGGGCCCCCGCACAGATACGCAGTATTTT. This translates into CASSRAGGPRTDTQYF.

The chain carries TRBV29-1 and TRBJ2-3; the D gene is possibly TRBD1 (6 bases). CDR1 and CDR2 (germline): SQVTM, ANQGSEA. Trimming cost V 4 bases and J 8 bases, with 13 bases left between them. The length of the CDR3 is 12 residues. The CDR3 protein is CSVVTGSVTQYF. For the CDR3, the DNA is TGCAGCGTTGTTACAGGGAGCGTTACGCAGTATTTT.

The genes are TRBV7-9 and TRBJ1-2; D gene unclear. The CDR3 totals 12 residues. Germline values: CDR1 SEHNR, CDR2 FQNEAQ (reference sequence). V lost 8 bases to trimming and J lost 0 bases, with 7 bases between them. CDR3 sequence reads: CASVVANYGYTF. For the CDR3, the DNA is TGTGCCAGCGTGGTGGCTAACTATGGCTACACCTTC.

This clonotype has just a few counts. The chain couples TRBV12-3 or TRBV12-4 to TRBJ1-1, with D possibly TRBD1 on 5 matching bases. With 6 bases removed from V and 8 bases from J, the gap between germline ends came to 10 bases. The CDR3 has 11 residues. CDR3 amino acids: CASSWGVEAFF. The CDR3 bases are TGTGCCAGCAGCTGGGGGGTCGAAGCTTTCTTT.

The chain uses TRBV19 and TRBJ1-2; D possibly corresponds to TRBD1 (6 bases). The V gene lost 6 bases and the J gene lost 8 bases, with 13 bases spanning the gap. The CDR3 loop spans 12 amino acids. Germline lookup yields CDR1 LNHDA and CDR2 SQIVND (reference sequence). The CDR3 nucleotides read TGTGCCAGTAGCAGGGACATAGAGGGCTACACCTTC. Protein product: CASSRDIEGYTF.

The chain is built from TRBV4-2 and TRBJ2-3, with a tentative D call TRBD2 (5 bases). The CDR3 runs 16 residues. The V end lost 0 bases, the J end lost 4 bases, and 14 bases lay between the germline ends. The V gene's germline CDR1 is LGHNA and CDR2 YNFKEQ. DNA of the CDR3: TGTGCCAGCAGCCAAGAGGAGGTGAATGCTGCAGATACGCAGTATTTT. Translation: CASSQEEVNAADTQYF.

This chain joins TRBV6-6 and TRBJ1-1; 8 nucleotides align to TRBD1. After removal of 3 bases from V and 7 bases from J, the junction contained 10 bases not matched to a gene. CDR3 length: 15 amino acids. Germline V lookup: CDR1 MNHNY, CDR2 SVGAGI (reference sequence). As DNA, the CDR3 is TGTGCCAGCAGTTATCAGGGGGCTGAAAGTGGTGAAGCTTTCTTT. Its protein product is CASSYQGAESGEAFF.